Listed below are T cell receptor beta chains from one sample, sequenced in a study of T cell responses to AZD1222 COVID-19 vaccine. Data came from immunoSEQ multiplex PCR; TCRdb stores just in-frame clones and leaves some out. The table includes 100,000 to 150,000 clones, 70% to 90% detected once. The sequencing used peripheral blood, collected on day 0 of AZD1222 vaccination. These receptors originate from an adult in good health. Each CDR3 is given with its conserved first and last residue. Fields, in order: CDR3 protein, CDR3 DNA, D gene, J gene, V gene, clone size. The D gene is left open where the match is weak. Clone size is stated in some rows and not others, as once, few, many or a class when expanded.

CASSQLPGQGATIYF	TGTGCCAGCAGCCAGTTACCGGGACAGGGTGCCACCATATATTTT	TRBD1	TRBJ1-3	TRBV3-1/TRBV3-2	-
CASSQDRFYEQYF	TGCGCCAGCAGCCAAGATCGGTTCTACGAGCAGTACTTC	-	TRBJ2-7	TRBV4-3	-
CSASNSPGPTYEQYF	TGCAGTGCGAGTAACTCTCCGGGACCAACCTACGAGCAGTACTTC	-	TRBJ2-7	TRBV20-1	-
CASSQEWTSGEDPSTDTQYF	TGCGCCAGCAGCCAAGAATGGACTAGCGGGGAGGATCCTAGCACAGATACGCAGTATTTT	TRBD2	TRBJ2-3	TRBV4-3	-
CAIRDSSYNEQFF	TGTGCCATCAGGGACAGCTCCTACAATGAGCAGTTCTTC	-	TRBJ2-1	TRBV10-3	-
CASSLTSGTGGRHTEAFF	TGTGCCAGCAGCCTTACATCCGGGACAGGGGGACGACACACTGAAGCTTTCTTT	TRBD1	TRBJ1-1	TRBV11-2	few
CASSQLGVGNTIYF	TGTGCCAGCAGCCAGTTGGGGGTTGGAAACACCATATATTTT	-	TRBJ1-3	TRBV3-1/TRBV3-2	-
CASRPTNTGELFF	TGTGCCAGCAGACCTACGAACACCGGGGAGCTGTTTTTT	-	TRBJ2-2	TRBV27	-
CASFRGWEKLFF	TGTGCCAGCTTCCGTGGCTGGGAAAAACTGTTTTTT	-	TRBJ1-4	TRBV18	-
CASSTGTGQPLHF	TGTGCCAGCAGCACCGGGACAGGACAACCCCTCCACTTT	TRBD1	TRBJ1-6	TRBV2	few
CASSLAAAYHNEQFF	TGTGCCAGCAGCTTAGCGGCAGCGTACCACAATGAGCAGTTCTTC	-	TRBJ2-1	TRBV11-1	-
CASSEGTAQSWNEQFF	TGTGCCAGCAGTGAAGGGACTGCCCAGTCGTGGAATGAGCAGTTCTTC	-	TRBJ2-1	TRBV6-1	-
CASSLERGGNTEAFF	TGTGCCAGCAGCTTAGAGCGGGGAGGGAACACTGAAGCTTTCTTT	-	TRBJ1-1	TRBV7-2	-
CATSDSGRSYGVTF	TGTGCCACCAGTGATTCCGGACGGAGCTATGGTGTCACCTTC	-	TRBJ1-2	TRBV24-1	-
CASSIFDRFTQPQHF	TGTGCCAGTAGTATATTCGACAGGTTCACTCAGCCCCAGCATTTT	-	TRBJ1-5	TRBV19	-
CASSRIDSGRANEQFF	TGTGCCAGCTCACGGATAGATAGCGGGAGGGCCAATGAGCAGTTCTTC	TRBD2	TRBJ2-1	TRBV18	once
CASSVVGSGADTQYF	TGTGCCAGCAGCGTAGTTGGTAGCGGGGCAGATACGCAGTATTTT	TRBD2	TRBJ2-3	TRBV9	-
CASSSDTYEQYF	TGTGCCAGCAGCTCGGACACCTACGAGCAGTACTTC	-	TRBJ2-7	TRBV7-6	few
CASSEAFPALYGYTF	TGTGCCAGCAGTGAAGCGTTCCCGGCGCTCTATGGCTACACCTTC	-	TRBJ1-2	TRBV2	once
CASSYSSGSGNTIYF	TGTGCCAGCAGTTACTCATCGGGTTCTGGAAACACCATATATTTT	-	TRBJ1-3	TRBV6-6	-
CASSGEGIRDEQFF	TGTGCCAGCAGCGGAGAGGGGATTAGGGATGAGCAGTTCTTC	-	TRBJ2-1	TRBV7-9	-
CASSGQAGDTQYF	TGTGCCAGCAGCGGACAGGCGGGAGATACGCAGTATTTT	TRBD1	TRBJ2-3	TRBV2	-
CASSQSNGYTF	TGCGCCAGCAGTCAATCTAATGGCTACACCTTC	-	TRBJ1-2	TRBV23-1	-
CASTQGINGYTF	TGTGCCAGCACTCAGGGTATCAATGGCTACACCTTC	-	TRBJ1-2	TRBV28	-
CASSAGQGGTEAFF	TGTGCCAGCAGCGCGGGACAGGGAGGGACTGAAGCTTTCTTT	TRBD1	TRBJ1-1	TRBV7-9	-
CASSLGTVNTEAFF	TGTGCCAGCAGTTTAGGAACGGTCAACACTGAAGCTTTCTTT	-	TRBJ1-1	TRBV28	-
CASSNRQEPNSPLHF	TGTGCCAGCAGCAACAGACAGGAGCCCAATTCACCCCTCCACTTT	-	TRBJ1-6	TRBV21-1	-
CASRTGATNTEAFF	TGTGCCAGCAGGACAGGGGCCACTAACACTGAAGCTTTCTTT	TRBD1	TRBJ1-1	TRBV27	-
CASSLTGASYSYGYTF	TGCGCCAGCAGCTTAACAGGGGCTTCGTATTCGTATGGCTACACCTTC	TRBD1	TRBJ1-2	TRBV5-1	-
CASAGTSGYEQYF	TGTGCCAGTGCCGGGACTAGCGGCTACGAGCAGTACTTC	TRBD2	TRBJ2-7	TRBV19	few
CASTSGPFNEKLFF	TGTGCCAGCACCTCCGGACCGTTTAATGAAAAACTGTTTTTT	-	TRBJ1-4	TRBV6-5	-
CASRRLKSGEQYF	TGTGCCAGCAGGAGACTCAAGAGTGGGGAGCAGTACTTC	-	TRBJ2-7	TRBV6-5	few
CASSLWFLDFETRSGNTIYF	TGTGCCAGCAGCTTGTGGTTTTTGGACTTTGAAACCCGCTCTGGAAACACCATATATTTT	-	TRBJ1-3	TRBV5-5	many
CASSPSEGFGNQPQHF	TGTGCCAGCAGTCCCTCGGAGGGCTTCGGCAATCAGCCCCAGCATTTT	-	TRBJ1-5	TRBV6-2/TRBV6-3	once
CASSARSPDEQYF	TGTGCCAGCAGTGCTCGGAGCCCGGACGAGCAGTACTTC	-	TRBJ2-7	TRBV27	-
CASSLYFGQGYRSTEAFF	TGTGCCAGCAGTCTTTATTTTGGCCAGGGGTACCGGAGCACTGAAGCTTTCTTT	-	TRBJ1-1	TRBV27	-
CASSQTVGVSNEKLFF	TGTGCCAGCAGCCAAACGGTGGGGGTTTCCAATGAAAAACTGTTTTTT	-	TRBJ1-4	TRBV3-1/TRBV3-2	-
CASSMGEGPYNEQFF	TGTGCCAGTAGTATGGGAGAGGGTCCGTACAATGAGCAGTTCTTC	-	TRBJ2-1	TRBV19	once
CASSTSNRWAGYNEQFF	TGTGCCAGCAGCACATCGAATAGGTGGGCTGGGTACAATGAGCAGTTCTTC	-	TRBJ2-1	TRBV11-3	-
CASSQDITGAEAFF	TGCGCCAGCAGCCAAGATATCACAGGCGCTGAAGCTTTCTTT	-	TRBJ1-1	TRBV4-3	-
CASSSTRDRGGNQPQHF	TGTGCCAGCAGCTCGACTAGGGACAGGGGAGGCAATCAGCCCCAGCATTTT	TRBD1	TRBJ1-5	TRBV7-9	-
CASSPLTSGMNNEQFF	TGTGCCAGTAGTCCCCTGACTAGCGGGATGAACAATGAGCAGTTCTTC	TRBD2	TRBJ2-1	TRBV19	-